Shown below are 9 T cell receptor beta chains from a single sample sequenced in a study of control samples from healthy donors and cancer patients. The data were produced by immunoSEQ multiplex PCR, yet TCRdb's version contains in-frame clones alone and is incomplete. The sample has 60,000 or so clones; 95% to 97% are singletons. The material sequenced was blood. The receptors were sampled from a woman younger than 30 in good health.

Only one count was recorded for this clone. The chain recombines TRBV27 with TRBJ1-1; the match to TRBD1 covers 10 bases. Per the germline V gene, CDR1 is MNHEY and CDR2 is SMNVEV (reference sequence). This CDR3 contains 12 residues. Trimming at V came to 8 bases and at J to 6 bases, leaving 3 bases not matched to a gene. The CDR3 DNA is TGTGCCAGCGGGACAGGGGACCCTGAAGCTTTCTTT. It specifies CASGTGDPEAFF.

The chain joins TRBV7-2 to TRBJ1-2; D unclear. There are 14 residues in the CDR3. Trimming stripped 5 bases from V and 4 bases from J, with 14 bases between. Germline loops: CDR1 SGHTA, CDR2 FQGNSA. The CDR3 nucleotides read TGTGCCAGCAGCAACAATCCCCGGGTCTATGGCTACACCTTC. Its translation is CASSNNPRVYGYTF.

J is TRBJ1-6 and V is TRBV19; 7 nucleotides agree with TRBD1. CDR1 and CDR2 (germline): LNHDA, SQIVND (reference sequence). This CDR3 region has 16 residues. Germline trimming cut 3 bases from V and 6 bases from J; bases unmatched to any gene: 8. The CDR3 region is CASSIDRVAFNSPLHF. The DNA for the CDR3 is TGTGCCAGTAGTATCGACAGGGTAGCGTTTAATTCACCCCTCCACTTT.

The chain has TRBV10-3 and TRBJ1-6; D is perhaps TRBD1 (5 bases). The CDR3 runs 15 residues. The germline CDR1 and CDR2 sequences are ENHRY and SYGVKD. Trimming removed 4 bases at V and 8 bases at J, with 15 bases between. In nucleotides, the CDR3 is TGTGCCATCAGTGGTCGGGCAGGGCCGGATTCACCCCTCCACTTT. It encodes CAISGRAGPDSPLHF.

DNA of the CDR3: TGTGCCAGCAGTGAAGAGGGAGGGTCTGTAGATACGCAGTATTTT. This gives the protein CASSEEGGSVDTQYF. The gene calls are TRBV6-1 and TRBJ2-3, with 7 bases identical to TRBD2. V lost 1 base, J lost 5 bases, and 6 bases stayed unmatched. Germline assignment: CDR1 MNHNS and CDR2 SASEGT. This CDR3 is built from 15 residues.

The V call is TRBV10-1, the J call TRBJ1-1; the D gene is possibly TRBD1 (6 bases). The CDR3 totals 17 residues. The ends were cut back, 2 bases at V and 1 base at J, with 17 bases in the middle. Germline CDR1 reads WNHNN; CDR2 reads SYGVQD (reference sequence). The CDR3 loop reads CASSESVGGDRNTEAFF. The CDR3 DNA reads as TGCGCCAGCAGTGAGAGTGTCGGGGGCGATCGGAACACTGAAGCTTTCTTT.

The V call is TRBV18, the J call TRBJ1-1, with unresolved D. CDR3 size: 14 residues. CDR1 is KGHSH, CDR2 LQKENI, per germline. The V end was cut by 1 base, the J end by 1 base, with 7 bases between. The CDR3 here is CASSPRVENTEAFF. The CDR3 DNA follows: TGTGCCAGCTCACCACGAGTTGAGAACACTGAAGCTTTCTTT.

The chain employs TRBV20-1 and TRBJ1-1; D is undetermined. The CDR3 totals 10 residues. CDR1 is DFQATT and CDR2 is SNEGSKA in the germline V gene (reference sequence). Deletions cut 0 bases from V and 11 bases from J, with 7 bases between. The CDR3 nucleotides are TGCAGTGCTAGAGATGTCTCCGCTTTCTTT. Its translation: CSARDVSAFF.

The rearrangement joins TRBV7-9 to TRBJ1-1; D is uncertain. The CDR3 extends over 14 amino acids. With 2 bases removed from V and 1 base from J, the gap between germline ends came to 8 bases. The V gene's germline CDR1 is SEHNR and CDR2 FQNEAQ (reference sequence). CDR3 bases: TGTGCCAGCAGCTTACCCTGGAAGAACACTGAAGCTTTCTTT. Protein sequence: CASSLPWKNTEAFF.